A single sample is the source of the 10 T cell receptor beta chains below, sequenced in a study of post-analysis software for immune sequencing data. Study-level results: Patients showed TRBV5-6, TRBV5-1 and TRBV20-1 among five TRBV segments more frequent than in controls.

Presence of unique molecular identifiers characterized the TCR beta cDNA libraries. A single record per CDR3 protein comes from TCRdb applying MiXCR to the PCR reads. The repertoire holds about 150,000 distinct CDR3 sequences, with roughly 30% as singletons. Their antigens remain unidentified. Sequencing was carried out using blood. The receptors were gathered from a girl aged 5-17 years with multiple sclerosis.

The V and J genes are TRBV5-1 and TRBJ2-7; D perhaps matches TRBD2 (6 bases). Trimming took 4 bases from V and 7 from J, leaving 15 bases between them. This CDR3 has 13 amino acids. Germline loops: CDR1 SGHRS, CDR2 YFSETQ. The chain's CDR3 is CASSPRDFIEQYF. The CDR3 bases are TGCGCCAGCAGCCCCCGGGACTTTATTGAGCAGTACTTC.

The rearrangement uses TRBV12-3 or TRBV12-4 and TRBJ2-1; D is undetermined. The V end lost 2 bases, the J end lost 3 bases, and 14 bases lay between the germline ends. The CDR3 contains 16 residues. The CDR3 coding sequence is TGTGCCAGCAGTTTACTAGGGTCCGCTCGCTACAATGAGCAGTTCTTC. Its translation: CASSLLGSARYNEQFF.

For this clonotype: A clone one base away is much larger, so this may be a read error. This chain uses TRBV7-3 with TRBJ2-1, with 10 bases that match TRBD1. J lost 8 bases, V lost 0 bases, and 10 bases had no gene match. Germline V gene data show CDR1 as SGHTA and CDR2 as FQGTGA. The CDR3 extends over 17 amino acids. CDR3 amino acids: CASSLTGGTGAYDEQFF. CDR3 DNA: TGTGCCAGCAGCTTAACAGGCGGGACAGGGGCTTACGATGAGCAGTTCTTC.

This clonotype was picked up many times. In DNA, the CDR3 is TGTGCCAGCAGTGGACAGGGGGATTACAATGAGCAGTTCTTC. This encodes CASSGQGDYNEQFF. The V gene is TRBV27, the J gene TRBJ2-1, with 10 nucleotides matching TRBD1. The V and J ends lost 5 bases and 4 bases, in that order; junction bases with no gene match: 2. Germline lookup yields CDR1 MNHEY and CDR2 SMNVEV (reference sequence). The length of the CDR3 is 14 residues.

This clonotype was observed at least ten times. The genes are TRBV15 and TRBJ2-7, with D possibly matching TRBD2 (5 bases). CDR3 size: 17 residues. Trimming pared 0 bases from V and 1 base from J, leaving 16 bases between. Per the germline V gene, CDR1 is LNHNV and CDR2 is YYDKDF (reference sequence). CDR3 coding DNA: TGTGCCACCAGCAGAGATCTCGCTAGCTCAAGTTCCTACGAGCAGTACTTC. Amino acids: CATSRDLASSSSYEQYF. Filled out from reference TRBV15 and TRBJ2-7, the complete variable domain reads DAMVIQNPRYQVTQFGKPVTLSCSQTLNHNVMYWYQQKSSQAPKLLFHYYDKDFNNEADTPDNFQSRRPNTSFCFLDIRSPGLGDTAMYLCATSRDLASSSSYEQYFGPGTRLTVT.

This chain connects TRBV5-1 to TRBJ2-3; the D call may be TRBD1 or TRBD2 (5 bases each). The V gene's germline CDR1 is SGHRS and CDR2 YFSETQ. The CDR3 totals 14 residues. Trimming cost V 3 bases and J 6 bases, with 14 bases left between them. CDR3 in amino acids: CASSSQGTPDTQYF. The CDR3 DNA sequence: TGCGCCAGCAGCTCCCAAGGGACCCCGGATACGCAGTATTTT.

CDR3 residues: CSVGLGQEGQYF. The CDR3, as DNA: TGCAGCGTTGGACTGGGGCAGGAGGGACAGTACTTC. This chain links TRBV29-1 with TRBJ2-5; D possibly corresponds to TRBD2 (6 bases). CDR1 SQVTM and CDR2 ANQGSEA come from the germline V gene. The CDR3 has 12 amino acids. V was cut by 4 bases and J by 11 bases, with 17 bases left in between.

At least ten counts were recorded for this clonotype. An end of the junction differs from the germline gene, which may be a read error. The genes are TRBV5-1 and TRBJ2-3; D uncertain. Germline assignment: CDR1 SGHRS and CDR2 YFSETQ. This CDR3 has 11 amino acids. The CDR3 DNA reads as TGTGCCAGCAGCTTACGCGATACGCAGTATTTT. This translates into CASSLRDTQYF. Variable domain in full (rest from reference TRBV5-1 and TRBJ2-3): KAGVTQTPRYLIKTRGQQVTLSCSPISGHRSVSWYQQTPGQGLQFLFEYFSETQRNKGNFPGRFSGRQFSNSRSEMNVSTLELGDSALYLCASSLRDTQYFGPGTRLTVL.

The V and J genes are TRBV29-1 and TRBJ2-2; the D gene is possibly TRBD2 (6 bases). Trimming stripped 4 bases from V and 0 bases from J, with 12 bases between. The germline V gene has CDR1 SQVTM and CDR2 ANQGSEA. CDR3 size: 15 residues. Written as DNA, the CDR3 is TGCAGCGTTGGGGGGACTGAGACGAACACCGGGGAGCTGTTTTTT. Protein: CSVGGTETNTGELFF.

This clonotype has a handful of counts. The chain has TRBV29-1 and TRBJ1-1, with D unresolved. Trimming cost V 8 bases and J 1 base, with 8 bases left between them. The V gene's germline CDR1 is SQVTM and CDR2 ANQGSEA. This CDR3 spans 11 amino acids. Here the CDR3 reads CSSRGNTEAFF. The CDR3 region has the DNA TGCAGCTCCAGAGGGAACACTGAAGCTTTCTTT. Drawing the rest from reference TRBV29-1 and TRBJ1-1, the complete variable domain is SAVISQKPSRDICQRGTSLTIQCQVDSQVTMMFWYRQQPGQSLTLIATANQGSEATYESGFVIDKFPISRPNLTFSTLTVSNMSPEDSSIYLCSSRGNTEAFFGQGTRLTVV.